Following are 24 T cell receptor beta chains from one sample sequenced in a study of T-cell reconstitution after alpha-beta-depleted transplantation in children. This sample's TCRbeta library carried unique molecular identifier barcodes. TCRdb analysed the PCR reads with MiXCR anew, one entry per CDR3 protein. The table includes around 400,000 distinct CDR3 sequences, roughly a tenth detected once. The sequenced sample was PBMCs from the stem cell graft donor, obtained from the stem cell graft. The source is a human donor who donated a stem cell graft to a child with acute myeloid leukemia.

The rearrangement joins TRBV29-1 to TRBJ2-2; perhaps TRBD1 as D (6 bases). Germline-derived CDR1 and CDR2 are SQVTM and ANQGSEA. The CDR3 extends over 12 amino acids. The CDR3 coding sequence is TGCATAGCCAGCAGGGGCACCGGGGAGCTGTTTTTT. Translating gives CIASRGTGELFF.

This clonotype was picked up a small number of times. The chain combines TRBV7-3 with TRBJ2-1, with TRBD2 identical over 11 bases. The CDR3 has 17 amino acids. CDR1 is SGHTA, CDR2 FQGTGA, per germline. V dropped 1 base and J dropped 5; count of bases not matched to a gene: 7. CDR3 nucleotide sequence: TGTGCCAGCAGCTTAAGAGCAACTAGCGGGAGAAACAATGAGCAGTTCTTC. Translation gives CASSLRATSGRNNEQFF.

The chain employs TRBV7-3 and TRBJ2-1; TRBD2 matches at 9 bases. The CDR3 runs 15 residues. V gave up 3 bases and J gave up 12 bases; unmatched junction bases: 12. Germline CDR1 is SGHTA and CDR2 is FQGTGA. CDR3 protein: CASSLGRGRAHAQFF. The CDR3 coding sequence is TGTGCCAGCAGCTTGGGCCGCGGGAGGGCCCATGCGCAGTTCTTC.

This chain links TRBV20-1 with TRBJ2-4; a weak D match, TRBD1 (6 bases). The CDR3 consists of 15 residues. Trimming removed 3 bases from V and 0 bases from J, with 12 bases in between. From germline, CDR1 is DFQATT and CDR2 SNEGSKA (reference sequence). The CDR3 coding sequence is TGCAGTGCTAGTCCCGGACAGAAAGCCAAAAACATTCAGTACTTC. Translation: CSASPGQKAKNIQYF.

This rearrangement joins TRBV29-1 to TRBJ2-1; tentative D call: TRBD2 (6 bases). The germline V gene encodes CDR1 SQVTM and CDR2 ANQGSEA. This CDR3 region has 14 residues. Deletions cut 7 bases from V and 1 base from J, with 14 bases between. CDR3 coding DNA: TGCAGCGCACAAGGACTATCATCCTACAATGAGCAGTTCTTC. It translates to CSAQGLSSYNEQFF.

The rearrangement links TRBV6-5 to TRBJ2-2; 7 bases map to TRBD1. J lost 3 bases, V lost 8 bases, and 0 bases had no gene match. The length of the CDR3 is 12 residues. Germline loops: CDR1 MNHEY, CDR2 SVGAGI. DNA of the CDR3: TGTGCCAGCCAGGGGGACACCGGGGAGCTGTTTTTT. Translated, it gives CASQGDTGELFF.

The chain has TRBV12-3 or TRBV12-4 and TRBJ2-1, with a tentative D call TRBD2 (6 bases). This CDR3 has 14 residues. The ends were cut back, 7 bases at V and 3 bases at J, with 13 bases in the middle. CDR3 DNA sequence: TGTGCCAGCACGTTGGGGGACTTCTACAATGAGCAGTTCTTC. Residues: CASTLGDFYNEQFF.

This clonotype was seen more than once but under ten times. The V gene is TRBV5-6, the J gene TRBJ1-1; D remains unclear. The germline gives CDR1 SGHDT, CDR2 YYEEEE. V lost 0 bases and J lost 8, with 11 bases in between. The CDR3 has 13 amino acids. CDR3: CASSLAGPREAFF. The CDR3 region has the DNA TGTGCCAGCAGCTTGGCAGGTCCCAGGGAAGCTTTCTTT. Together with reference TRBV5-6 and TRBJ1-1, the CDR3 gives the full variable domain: DAGVTQSPTHLIKTRGQQVTLRCSPKSGHDTVSWYQQALGQGPQFIFQYYEEEERQRGNFPDRFSGHQFPNYSSELNVNALLLGDSALYLCASSLAGPREAFFGQGTRLTVV.

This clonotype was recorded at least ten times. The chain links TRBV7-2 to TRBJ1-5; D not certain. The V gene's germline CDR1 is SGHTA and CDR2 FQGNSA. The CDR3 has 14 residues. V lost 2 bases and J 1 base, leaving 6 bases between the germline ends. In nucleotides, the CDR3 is TGTGCCAGCAGCTTAAGGGTCAGCAATCAGCCCCAGCATTTT. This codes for CASSLRVSNQPQHF. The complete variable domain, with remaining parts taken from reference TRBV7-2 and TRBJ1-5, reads GAGVSQSPSNKVTEKGKDVELRCDPISGHTALYWYRQSLGQGLEFLIYFQGNSAPDKSGLPSDRFSAERTGGSVSTLTIQRTQQEDSAVYLCASSLRVSNQPQHFGDGTRLSIL.

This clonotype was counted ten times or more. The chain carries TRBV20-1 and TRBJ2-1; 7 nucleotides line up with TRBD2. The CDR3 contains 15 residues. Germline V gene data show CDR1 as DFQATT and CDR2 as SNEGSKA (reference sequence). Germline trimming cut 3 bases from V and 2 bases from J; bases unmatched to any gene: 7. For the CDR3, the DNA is TGCAGTGCTAGTGGTCTGGGACTAACCTACAATGAGCAGTTCTTC. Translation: CSASGLGLTYNEQFF.

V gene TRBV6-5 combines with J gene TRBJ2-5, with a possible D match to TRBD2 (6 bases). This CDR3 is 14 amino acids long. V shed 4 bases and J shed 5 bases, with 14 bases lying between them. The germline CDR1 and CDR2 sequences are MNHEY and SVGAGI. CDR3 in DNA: TGTGCCAGCAGTTTTGCGGGGACGGGGGAGACCCAGTACTTC. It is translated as CASSFAGTGETQYF.

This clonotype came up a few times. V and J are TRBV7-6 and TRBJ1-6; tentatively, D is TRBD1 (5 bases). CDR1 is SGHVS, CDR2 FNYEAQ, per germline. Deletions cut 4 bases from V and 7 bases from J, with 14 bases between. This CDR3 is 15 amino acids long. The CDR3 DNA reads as TGTGCCAGCAGCTGGGACTGGGAGATGAATTCACCCCTCCACTTT. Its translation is CASSWDWEMNSPLHF.

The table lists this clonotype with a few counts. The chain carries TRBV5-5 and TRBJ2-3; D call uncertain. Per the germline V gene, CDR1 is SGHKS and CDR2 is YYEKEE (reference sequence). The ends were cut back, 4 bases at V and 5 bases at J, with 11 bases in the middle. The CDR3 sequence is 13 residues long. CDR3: CASSVTPLDTQYF. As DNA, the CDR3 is TGTGCCAGCAGCGTCACACCTCTAGATACGCAGTATTTT.

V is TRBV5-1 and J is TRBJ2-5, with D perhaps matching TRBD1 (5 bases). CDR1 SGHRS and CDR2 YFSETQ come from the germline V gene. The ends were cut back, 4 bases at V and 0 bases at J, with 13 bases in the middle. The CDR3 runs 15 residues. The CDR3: CASSLTAMYQETQYF. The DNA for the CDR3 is TGCGCCAGCAGCCTGACAGCGATGTACCAAGAGACCCAGTACTTC.

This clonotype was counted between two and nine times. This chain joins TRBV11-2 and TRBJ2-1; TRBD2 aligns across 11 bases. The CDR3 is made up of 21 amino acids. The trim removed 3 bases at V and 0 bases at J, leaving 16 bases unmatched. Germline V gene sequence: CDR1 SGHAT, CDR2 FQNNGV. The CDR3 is CASSFRRLAGLTRSSYNEQFF. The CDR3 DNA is TGTGCCAGCAGCTTTCGAAGACTAGCGGGATTGACTAGGAGCTCCTACAATGAGCAGTTCTTC.

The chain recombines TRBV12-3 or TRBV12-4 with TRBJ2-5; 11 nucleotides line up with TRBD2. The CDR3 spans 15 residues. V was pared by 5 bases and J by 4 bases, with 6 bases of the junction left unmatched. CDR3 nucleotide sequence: TGTGCCAGCAGTATTAGCGGGGGGGCCTTAGAGACCCAGTACTTC. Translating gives CASSISGGALETQYF.

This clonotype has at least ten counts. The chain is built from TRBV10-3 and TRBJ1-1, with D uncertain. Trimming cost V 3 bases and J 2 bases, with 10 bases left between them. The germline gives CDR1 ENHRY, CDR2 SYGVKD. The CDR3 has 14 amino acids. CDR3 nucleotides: TGTGCCATCAGTGAACGTTGGGGAAACACTGAAGCTTTCTTT. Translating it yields CAISERWGNTEAFF.

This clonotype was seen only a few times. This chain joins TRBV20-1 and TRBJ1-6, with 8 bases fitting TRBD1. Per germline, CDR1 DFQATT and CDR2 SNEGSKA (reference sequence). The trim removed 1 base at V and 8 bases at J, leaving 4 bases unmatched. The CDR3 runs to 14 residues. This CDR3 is CSARVSGGDSPLHF. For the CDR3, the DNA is TGCAGTGCTAGAGTTTCAGGGGGCGATTCACCCCTCCACTTT.

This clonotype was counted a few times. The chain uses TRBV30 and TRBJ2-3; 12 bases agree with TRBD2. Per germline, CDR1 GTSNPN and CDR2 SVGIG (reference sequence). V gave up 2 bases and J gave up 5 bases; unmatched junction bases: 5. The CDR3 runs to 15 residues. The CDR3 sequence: CAWSRSTSGRDTQYF. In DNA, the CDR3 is TGTGCCTGGAGTAGGTCGACTAGCGGGAGAGATACGCAGTATTTT.

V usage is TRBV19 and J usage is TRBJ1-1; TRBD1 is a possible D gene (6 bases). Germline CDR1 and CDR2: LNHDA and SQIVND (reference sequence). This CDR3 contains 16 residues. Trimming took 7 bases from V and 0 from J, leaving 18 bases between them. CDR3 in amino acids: CASKGGPGLMNTEAFF. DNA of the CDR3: TGTGCCAGTAAGGGGGGTCCGGGACTAATGAACACTGAAGCTTTCTTT.

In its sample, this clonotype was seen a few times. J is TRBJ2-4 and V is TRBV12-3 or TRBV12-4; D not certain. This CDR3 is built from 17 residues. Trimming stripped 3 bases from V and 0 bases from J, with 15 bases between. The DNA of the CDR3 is TGTGCCAGCAGTTTGTCAGGTCTCCACCAAGCCAAAAACATTCAGTACTTC. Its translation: CASSLSGLHQAKNIQYF.

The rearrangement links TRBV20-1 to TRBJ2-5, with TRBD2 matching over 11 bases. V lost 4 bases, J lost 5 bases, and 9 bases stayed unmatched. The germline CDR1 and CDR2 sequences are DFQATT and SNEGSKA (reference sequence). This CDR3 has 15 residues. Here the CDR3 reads CSAIPTSGSEETQYF. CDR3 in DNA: TGCAGTGCTATCCCCACTAGCGGGAGTGAGGAGACCCAGTACTTC.

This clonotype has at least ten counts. As DNA, the CDR3 is TGTGCCAGCAGCTTCCATAGCGGGATAGCCAAAAACATTCAGTACTTC. It yields the protein CASSFHSGIAKNIQYF. V gene TRBV7-2 combines with J gene TRBJ2-4; TRBD2 matches 8 bases. Trimming at V came to 3 bases and at J to 0 bases, leaving 4 bases not matched to a gene. Looked up from germline, CDR1 is SGHTA and CDR2 is FQGNSA. The CDR3 runs to 16 residues.

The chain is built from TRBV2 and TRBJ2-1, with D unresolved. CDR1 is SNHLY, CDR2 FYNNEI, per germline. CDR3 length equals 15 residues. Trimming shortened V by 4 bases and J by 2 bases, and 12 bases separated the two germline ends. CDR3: CASSGGGVPYNEQFF. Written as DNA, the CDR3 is TGTGCCAGCAGTGGAGGTGGGGTGCCCTACAATGAGCAGTTCTTC.